The clone carrying this TCR beta chain was counted once. The antigen is unknown. The junction and the germline gene differ at one end; a read error may be behind it. Amplification of TCR alpha and beta CDR3 regions from RNA used iRepertoire nested multiplex PCR. Input was 100-400 ng of tissue mRNA or PBMC total RNA. One entry per CDR3 protein results from TCRdb running MiXCR on the multiplex PCR reads. In the table there are approximately 400,000 distinct CDR3 sequences, around 45% of which are singletons. The data stem from a study of glioma-infiltrating T cells. The wider study: Blood libraries targeted about 4.5- to 11-fold coverage of 900,000 to 1,000,000 T cells.

The study's findings and limits: A blood CDR3 motif signature was depleted in highly divergent patients.

The CDR3 is 16 amino acids. CDR1 is MNHEY, CDR2 SMNVEV, per germline (reference sequence). The V and J genes are TRBV27 and TRBJ1-1, with TRBD1 identical over 7 bases. The receptor comes from a human donor with low-grade glioma or glioblastoma, undergoing nonglioma brain surgery, or in good health (not recorded which). Source material: glioma tissue, nonneoplastic brain tissue, or PBMCs (not recorded which). Here the CDR3 reads CASRLQGIGSYTEAFF. The CDR3 nucleotides read TGTGCCAGCAGATTACAGGGGATTGGTTCTTACACTGAAGCGTTCTTT.